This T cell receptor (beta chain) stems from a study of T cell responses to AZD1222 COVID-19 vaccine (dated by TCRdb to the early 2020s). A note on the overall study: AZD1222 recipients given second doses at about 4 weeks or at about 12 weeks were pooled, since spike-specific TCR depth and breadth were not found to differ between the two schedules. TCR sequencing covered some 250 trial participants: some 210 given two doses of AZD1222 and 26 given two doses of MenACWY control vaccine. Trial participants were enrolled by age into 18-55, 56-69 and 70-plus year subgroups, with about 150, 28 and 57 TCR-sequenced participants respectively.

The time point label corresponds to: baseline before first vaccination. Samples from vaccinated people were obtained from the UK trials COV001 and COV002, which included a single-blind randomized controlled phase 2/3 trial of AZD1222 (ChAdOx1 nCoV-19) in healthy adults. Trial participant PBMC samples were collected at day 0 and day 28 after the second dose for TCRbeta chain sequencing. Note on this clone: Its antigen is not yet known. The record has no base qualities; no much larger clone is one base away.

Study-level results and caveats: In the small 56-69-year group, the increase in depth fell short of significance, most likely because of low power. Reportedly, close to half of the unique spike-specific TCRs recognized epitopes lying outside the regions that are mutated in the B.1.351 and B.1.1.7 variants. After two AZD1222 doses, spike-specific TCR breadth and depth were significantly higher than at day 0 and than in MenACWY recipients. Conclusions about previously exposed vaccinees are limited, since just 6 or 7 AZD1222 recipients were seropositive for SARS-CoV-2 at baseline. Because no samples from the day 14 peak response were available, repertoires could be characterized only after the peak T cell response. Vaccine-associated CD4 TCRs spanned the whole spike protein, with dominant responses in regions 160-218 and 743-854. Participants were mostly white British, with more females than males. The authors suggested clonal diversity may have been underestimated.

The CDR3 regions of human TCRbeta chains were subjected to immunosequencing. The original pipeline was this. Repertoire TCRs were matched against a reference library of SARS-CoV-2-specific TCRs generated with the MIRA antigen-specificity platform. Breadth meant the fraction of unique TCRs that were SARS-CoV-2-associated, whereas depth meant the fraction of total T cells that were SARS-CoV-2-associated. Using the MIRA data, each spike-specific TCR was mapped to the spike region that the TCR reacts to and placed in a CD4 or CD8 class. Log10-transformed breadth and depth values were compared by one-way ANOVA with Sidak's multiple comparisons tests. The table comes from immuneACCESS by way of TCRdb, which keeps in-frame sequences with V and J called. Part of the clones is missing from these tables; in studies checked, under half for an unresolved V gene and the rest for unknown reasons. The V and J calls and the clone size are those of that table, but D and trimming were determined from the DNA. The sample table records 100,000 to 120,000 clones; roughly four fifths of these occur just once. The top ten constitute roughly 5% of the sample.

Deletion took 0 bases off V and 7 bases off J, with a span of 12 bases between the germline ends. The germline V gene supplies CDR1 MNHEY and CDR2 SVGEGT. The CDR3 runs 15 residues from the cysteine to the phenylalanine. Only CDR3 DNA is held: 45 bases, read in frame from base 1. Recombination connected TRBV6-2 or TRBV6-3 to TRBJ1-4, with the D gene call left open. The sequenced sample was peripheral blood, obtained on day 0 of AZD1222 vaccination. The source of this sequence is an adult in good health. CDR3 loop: CASSYSWQTSEKLFF. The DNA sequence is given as TGTGCCAGCAGTTACTCTTGGCAGACGAGTGAAAAACTGTTTTTT.